A selection of T cell receptor beta chains follows, all from one sample in a study of T cell responses to AZD1222 COVID-19 vaccine. Sequencing used immunoSEQ multiplex PCR; TCRdb keeps in-frame clones, though not all of them. Of around 170,000 clones detected, 80% to 95% appear once; the ten largest clones hold approximately 4%. The specimen comprised peripheral blood, sampled on day 0 of AZD1222 vaccination. These receptors were obtained from an adult in good health. Each CDR3 is given with its conserved first and last residue. Each record gives: V gene, clone size, J gene, D gene, CDR3 DNA, CDR3 protein. A D gene is named only where the DNA matches it firmly. Expanded clones are given a class, and other clones once, few, many or no size at all.

>TRBV7-8|.|TRBJ1-2|.
TGTGCCAGCAGCCCGGACAGTAACTATGGCTACACCTTC
CASSPDSNYGYTF
>TRBV2|.|TRBJ2-7|.
TGTGCCAGCAGGACTAGGGCCGAGCAGTACTTC
CASRTRAEQYF
>TRBV4-3|.|TRBJ2-1|.
TGCGCCAGCAGCCAAGCCACTGTATCCTACAATGAGCAGTTCTTC
CASSQATVSYNEQFF
>TRBV24-1|.|TRBJ2-1|TRBD2
TGTGCCACCAGTGCAAGCGGGAGGGTGGGTGAGCAGTTCTTC
CATSASGRVGEQFF
>TRBV9|.|TRBJ2-7|.
TGTGCCAGCAGTCGATACTCCTACGAGCAGTACTTC
CASSRYSYEQYF
>TRBV28|.|TRBJ1-5|.
TGTGCCAGCAGTTTTCACGGGGCAGGACAGCCCCAGCATTTT
CASSFHGAGQPQHF
>TRBV5-3|few|TRBJ1-1|.
TGTGCCAGAAGCCCCTGCGAGGGAAACACTGAAGCTTTCTTT
CARSPCEGNTEAFF
>TRBV7-2|.|TRBJ1-2|.
TGTGCCAGCAGCCCAGCGGCACTCTATGGCTACACCTTC
CASSPAALYGYTF
>TRBV20-1|.|TRBJ1-6|.
TGCAGTGCTAGTCACGGAACCAATTCACCCCTCCACTTT
CSASHGTNSPLHF
>TRBV18|.|TRBJ2-5|.
TGTGCCAGCTCACCACCATCCTGGGGGGTTCGGGGAGAGACCCAGTACTTC
CASSPPSWGVRGETQYF
>TRBV29-1|.|TRBJ1-1|TRBD1
TGCAGCGTTCAGACAGGGTCCCCTGAAGCTTTCTTT
CSVQTGSPEAFF
>TRBV4-3|.|TRBJ1-2|.
TGCGCCAGCAGCCAAGACAGGGGATCGGGCGGCTACACCTTC
CASSQDRGSGGYTF
>TRBV6-2/TRBV6-3|.|TRBJ2-1|.
TGTGCCAGCAGTTACTCGAAGGCGGGCATGAGCTCCTACAATGAGCAGTTCTTC
CASSYSKAGMSSYNEQFF
>TRBV28|once|TRBJ2-2|TRBD2
TGTGCCAGCAGTTTAGGGACTAGGCAATTCCAACCGAACACCGGGGAGCTGTTTTTT
CASSLGTRQFQPNTGELFF
>TRBV28|.|TRBJ2-7|.
TGTGCCAGCAGTCCCCTCCCCGGGCGGGGCCGATACGAGCAGTACTTC
CASSPLPGRGRYEQYF
>TRBV11-3|once|TRBJ2-3|.
TGTGCCACCAGAGACTCATTCACAGATACGCAGTATTTT
CATRDSFTDTQYF
>TRBV18|.|TRBJ1-5|.
TGTGCCAGCTCACCCTTGGGGGTGAATCAGCCCCAGCATTTT
CASSPLGVNQPQHF
>TRBV7-3|.|TRBJ2-3|TRBD2
TGTGCCAGCAGCTTAAGAACTAGCGGCACAGATACGCAGTATTTT
CASSLRTSGTDTQYF
>TRBV2|.|TRBJ1-3|.
TGTGCCAGCAGTTTTTATGGAAACACCATATATTTT
CASSFYGNTIYF
>TRBV5-1|.|TRBJ2-7|.
TGCGCCAGCAGCACCATGACAGGGAGGTACGAGCAGTACTTC
CASSTMTGRYEQYF
>TRBV2|.|TRBJ2-7|TRBD2
TGTGCCAGCAGCTACCAGGGAGGGGAGCAGTACTTC
CASSYQGGEQYF
>TRBV19|.|TRBJ2-2|TRBD1
TGTGCCAGTAGTTCCGACAGGGACACCGGGGAGCTGTTTTTT
CASSSDRDTGELFF
>TRBV7-8|.|TRBJ1-4|.
TGTGCCAGCAGCTCTGTAGGGGGAAGGGGTGAAAAACTGTTTTTT
CASSSVGGRGEKLFF